The T cell receptor (beta chain) described here comes from a study of T-cell memory formation after mild COVID-19. About the research overall: Largely donor-specific sequence clusters came from a couple of donors.

Study findings and constraints: Unconfirmed was the SARS-CoV-2 specificity of second-wave clones that peaked on day 37. Pre-infection memory harbored some responding clones, suggesting cross-reactive memory joined.

This clonotype was detected a few times. Antigen specificity is unknown. The germline V gene has CDR1 LGHNA and CDR2 YSLEER. V was clipped by 4 bases and J by 5 bases, with 8 bases between them. The CDR3 runs to 13 residues. A 5'RACE reaction primed in the constant segment made cDNA libraries of TCR alpha and TCR beta, and these carried sample barcodes and UMIs. TCRdb redid the calling of the 5' RACE reads with MiXCR, one entry per CDR3 protein. The table has 220,000 or so distinct CDR3 sequences, around 8.8% seen once. The sequence came from a man between 18 and 29 years old who had mild COVID-19 (a few samples of this study predate the infection). Cell type and time point are not known. Material: PBMCs or a T cell subset sorted from them (not recorded which). The rearrangement links TRBV4-3 to TRBJ2-2, with D uncertain. CDR3 sequence reads: CASSRLGTGELFF. In DNA, the CDR3 is TGCGCCAGCAGCCGATTAGGGACCGGGGAGCTGTTTTTT.